What follows are 25 T cell receptor beta chains derived from one specimen sequenced in a study of T cells in Graves' hyperthyroidism and ophthalmopathy. From RNA transcripts, TCR beta CDR3 regions were amplified. HTBI primers were used for first-round RT-PCR of the TCR CDR3. MiXCR was run by TCRdb on the multiplex PCR reads, yielding one entry per CDR3 protein. The sample has 330,000 or so distinct CDR3 sequences; 15% to 20% are singletons. The material sequenced was blood. All receptors derive from a woman between 35 and 50 years old with Graves' ophthalmopathy.

In this sample, this clonotype turned up once. The chain links TRBV6-1 to TRBJ2-2, with TRBD2 identical over 10 bases. Germline V gene data show CDR1 as MNHNS and CDR2 as SASEGT. This CDR3 region has 17 residues. V was pared by 6 bases and J by 1 base, with 8 bases of the junction left unmatched. In nucleotides, the CDR3 is TGTGCCAGCAGGCAATCGTGGACTAGCGGGAACACCGGGGAGCTGTTTTTT. Translated: CASRQSWTSGNTGELFF.

By sample share, this clonotype is medium-sized (0.01 to 0.1%). This rearrangement joins TRBV27 to TRBJ1-1; D is unclear. Per the germline V gene, CDR1 is MNHEY and CDR2 is SMNVEV (reference sequence). The CDR3 is 15 amino acids. V was clipped by 2 bases and J by 0 bases, with 10 bases between them. Here the CDR3 DNA reads TGTGCCAGCAGTTTACGGCAGGCCATGAACACTGAAGCTTTCTTT. It specifies CASSLRQAMNTEAFF.

The chain employs TRBV27 and TRBJ1-1; no clear D. The CDR3 runs to 14 residues. The ends were cut back, 3 bases at V and 4 bases at J, with 12 bases in the middle. Germline CDR1 reads MNHEY; CDR2 reads SMNVEV (reference sequence). CDR3 nucleotides: TGTGCCAGCAGTTTCCGGCGGGAGGTCACTGAAGCTTTCTTT. The encoded protein is CASSFRREVTEAFF.

This clonotype showed up many times. The chain has TRBV6-1 and TRBJ1-1; D remains ambiguous. Germline-derived CDR1 and CDR2 are MNHNS and SASEGT. Trimming left V 5 bases short and J 5 bases short, with 21 bases between. CDR3 size: 16 residues. The CDR3: CASSSIFGPAGTEAFF. The CDR3 DNA follows: TGTGCCAGCAGTAGCATTTTTGGTCCAGCGGGGACTGAAGCTTTCTTT.

The rearrangement links TRBV12-3 or TRBV12-4 to TRBJ1-1, with D unresolved. The CDR3 extends over 13 amino acids. V gave up 6 bases and J gave up 4 bases, with 12 bases separating them. The CDR3 reads CASRIILATEAFF. The CDR3 DNA is TGTGCCAGCAGGATAATTTTAGCCACTGAAGCTTTCTTT.

This clonotype was seen at least ten times. The chain couples TRBV4-1 to TRBJ1-1, with 7 bases that match TRBD1. The CDR3 is 14 residues long. The J segment lost 5 bases and the V segment lost 4 bases, leaving 7 bases of the junction unmatched. Germline V gene sequence: CDR1 MGHRA, CDR2 YSYEKL. CDR3 residues: CASSRDRVETEAFF. The CDR3 region has the DNA TGCGCCAGCAGCCGAGACAGGGTGGAAACTGAAGCTTTCTTT.

This clonotype was recorded at least ten times. V gene TRBV29-1 combines with J gene TRBJ2-7; 8 nucleotides align to TRBD2. The CDR3 contains 15 residues. V shed 7 bases and J 5 bases; nucleotides not matched to a gene: 16. Germline V CDR1 and CDR2: SQVTM, ANQGSEA. The CDR3 is CSGLVRGAFRNEQYF. CDR3 nucleotide sequence: TGCAGCGGCCTTGTGCGGGGGGCGTTTCGTAACGAGCAGTACTTC.

This clonotype was found many times. The chain uses TRBV28 and TRBJ2-7; tentatively, D is TRBD1 (6 bases). Germline lookup yields CDR1 MDHEN and CDR2 SYDVKM. The CDR3 extends over 13 amino acids. Trimming cost V 2 bases and J 2 bases, with 7 bases left between them. This CDR3 reads CASSLQGPYEQYF. DNA for the CDR3: TGTGCCAGCAGTTTACAGGGGCCCTACGAGCAGTACTTC.

This clonotype was seen a handful of times. The chain employs TRBV28 and TRBJ1-2; no firm D call. This CDR3 region has 14 residues. Germline V gene lookup returns CDR1 MDHEN and CDR2 SYDVKM. Trimming took off 3 bases at V and 2 bases at J, with 10 bases between the two ends. The CDR3 nucleotides read TGTGCCAGCAGTTTTAAGAAGGTGAACTATGGCTACACCTTC. This codes for CASSFKKVNYGYTF.

This clonotype was seen ten or more times. This chain uses TRBV20-1 with TRBJ2-7; 8 nucleotides agree with TRBD2. V shed 3 bases and J 6 bases; nucleotides not matched to a gene: 10. The germline gives CDR1 DFQATT, CDR2 SNEGSKA (reference sequence). This CDR3 has 14 amino acids. The CDR3 DNA follows: TGCAGTGCTAGTAGGTTAGCGGGATCCCCCGAGCAGTACTTC. Residues: CSASRLAGSPEQYF.

This clonotype showed up many times. The rearrangement links TRBV29-1 to TRBJ2-7; TRBD1 aligns across 7 bases. Trimming took 6 bases from V and 2 from J; bases not matched to a gene: 10. Germline V gene data show CDR1 as SQVTM and CDR2 as ANQGSEA. The CDR3 is 14 amino acids. The CDR3 loop reads CSVAQGKRPYEQYF. CDR3 nucleotide sequence: TGCAGCGTCGCACAGGGGAAGAGACCCTACGAGCAGTACTTC.

At least ten counts were recorded for this clonotype. For the CDR3, the DNA is TGCAGTGGAGAGCGGTCGAACACCGGGGAGCTGTTTTTT. Its translation: CSGERSNTGELFF. The chain links TRBV20-1 to TRBJ2-2, with D possibly matching TRBD2 (5 bases). This CDR3 contains 13 residues. V lost 7 bases to trimming and J lost 0 bases, with 9 bases between them. CDR1 and CDR2 from the germline V gene are DFQATT and SNEGSKA (reference sequence).

The chain combines TRBV7-3 with TRBJ1-3, with 10 bases aligning to TRBD1. The V and J ends lost 5 bases and 7 bases, in that order; junction bases with no gene match: 8. The CDR3 runs 15 residues. Looked up from germline, CDR1 is SGHTA and CDR2 is FQGTGA. The CDR3 sequence is CASSVDRGLGNTIYF. For the CDR3, the DNA is TGTGCCAGCAGCGTTGACAGGGGGCTTGGGAACACCATATATTTT.

This rearrangement joins TRBV18 to TRBJ2-7; tentative D call: TRBD2 (5 bases). The CDR3 totals 17 residues. Deletions cut 4 bases from V and 5 bases from J, with 24 bases between. Germline CDR1 KGHSH, CDR2 LQKENI. The CDR3 here is CASSRGRLTPRGNEQYF. The CDR3 DNA is TGTGCCAGCTCACGAGGACGGCTAACACCCCGGGGTAACGAGCAGTACTTC.

This clonotype was seen more than once but under ten times. The chain is built from TRBV3-1 and TRBJ1-2; no clear D. The length of the CDR3 is 13 residues. Between the trimmed V and J ends, which lost 1 base and 3 bases, there was a span of 6 bases. Germline-derived CDR1 and CDR2 are LGHDT and YNNKEL (reference sequence). The CDR3 nucleotides read TGTGCCAGCAGCCAAGTGGGGTACTATGGCTACACCTTC. Translation: CASSQVGYYGYTF.

The table lists this clonotype with many counts. The chain carries TRBV5-5 and TRBJ1-2; D is ambiguous. The CDR3 consists of 16 residues. In germline, CDR1 is SGHKS, CDR2 YYEKEE (reference sequence). Trimming shortened V by 0 bases and J by 6 bases, and 18 bases separated the two germline ends. The CDR3 coding sequence is TGTGCCAGCAGCTTGGGATCAGCCCCCCTTCACAATGGCTACACCTTC. It specifies CASSLGSAPLHNGYTF.

This clonotype has a handful of counts. A much larger clone differs from this one at a single base, so this may be a read error. The V and J genes are TRBV2 and TRBJ1-1; no clear D gene. CDR3 length: 14 amino acids. CDR1 SNHLY and CDR2 FYNNEI come from the germline V gene. The CDR3 DNA follows: TGTGCCAACAGTGAGAGGTACATGAACACTGAAGCTTTCTTT. It encodes CANSERYMNTEAFF. The full variable domain, its missing parts supplied by reference TRBV2 and TRBJ1-1, is EPEVTQTPSHQVTQMGQEVILRCVPISNHLYFYWYRQILGQKVEFLVSFYNNEISEKSEIFDDQFSVERPDGSNFTLKIRSTKLEDSAMYFCANSERYMNTEAFFGQGTRLTVV.

This clonotype was seen ten or more times. The chain carries TRBV12-3 or TRBV12-4 and TRBJ2-2; D gene uncertain. V was cut by 0 bases and J by 2 bases, with 7 bases left in between. There are 15 residues in the CDR3. The CDR3 nucleotides read TGTGCCAGCAGTTTAGCGCGGATTAACACCGGGGAGCTGTTTTTT. Its translation: CASSLARINTGELFF.

This clonotype was observed at least ten times. The chain combines TRBV5-4 with TRBJ1-1; weak D call: TRBD1 (5 bases). Per the germline V gene, CDR1 is SGHNT and CDR2 is YYREEE (reference sequence). Trimming removed 4 bases from V and 5 bases from J, with 15 bases in between. The CDR3 runs 14 residues. The CDR3 DNA reads TGTGCCAGCAGCACCGTGGGGGATTTAACTGAAGCTTTCTTT. Protein product: CASSTVGDLTEAFF.

Ten or more counts support this clonotype. The chain is built from TRBV28 and TRBJ2-7, with TRBD1 as a possible D gene (6 bases). This CDR3 comprises 14 residues. Germline values: CDR1 MDHEN, CDR2 SYDVKM. Trimming pared 6 bases from V and 6 bases from J, leaving 18 bases between. In DNA form, the CDR3 reads TGTGCCAGCAGCCCAAATAGACAGGTGGGCGAGCAGTACTTC. Its protein product is CASSPNRQVGEQYF.

There are many counts of this clonotype. V gene TRBV20-1 combines with J gene TRBJ1-5; no clear D gene. The CDR3 sequence is 14 residues long. V shed 3 bases and J shed 5 bases, with 14 bases lying between them. Germline assignment: CDR1 DFQATT and CDR2 SNEGSKA (reference sequence). The CDR3 loop is CSARSLRSDQPQHF. CDR3 DNA: TGCAGTGCTAGGAGCCTCCGTTCGGATCAGCCCCAGCATTTT.

This clonotype is classed as medium-sized. J is TRBJ1-1 and V is TRBV7-3; D ambiguous. Germline CDR1 SGHTA, CDR2 FQGTGA. This CDR3 has 13 amino acids. V lost 5 bases, J lost 2 bases, and 9 bases lay in between. The CDR3 sequence: CASSLLVNTEAFF. CDR3 bases: TGTGCCAGCAGCCTATTAGTTAACACTGAAGCTTTCTTT.

The J gene is TRBJ2-5, the V gene TRBV29-1, with 11 bases fitting TRBD2. This CDR3 region has 13 residues. Trimming removed 4 bases from V and 4 bases from J; junction bases left unmatched: 2. The germline CDR1 and CDR2 sequences are SQVTM and ANQGSEA. This CDR3 reads CSVVLAGGETQYF. DNA for the CDR3: TGCAGCGTTGTCCTAGCGGGAGGAGAGACCCAGTACTTC.

This clonotype was observed at least ten times. This chain uses TRBV2 with TRBJ2-2; 11 bases are shared with TRBD2. The CDR3 covers 16 residues. Germline lookup yields CDR1 SNHLY and CDR2 FYNNEI. After removal of 6 bases from V and 6 bases from J, the junction contained 9 bases not matched to a gene. The CDR3 loop reads CASSSTSGSTAGELFF. The CDR3 nucleotides read TGTGCCAGCAGCTCAACTAGCGGGAGTACCGCCGGGGAGCTGTTTTTT.

At least ten counts were recorded for this clonotype. The genes are TRBV6-2 or TRBV6-3 and TRBJ1-6; D gene ambiguous. The germline gives CDR1 MNHEY, CDR2 SVGEGT. V was pared by 11 bases and J by 10 bases, with 12 bases between. The CDR3 spans 11 residues. The CDR3 sequence is CAVAGESPLHF. The CDR3 bases are TGTGCCGTGGCAGGAGAGTCACCCCTCCACTTT.